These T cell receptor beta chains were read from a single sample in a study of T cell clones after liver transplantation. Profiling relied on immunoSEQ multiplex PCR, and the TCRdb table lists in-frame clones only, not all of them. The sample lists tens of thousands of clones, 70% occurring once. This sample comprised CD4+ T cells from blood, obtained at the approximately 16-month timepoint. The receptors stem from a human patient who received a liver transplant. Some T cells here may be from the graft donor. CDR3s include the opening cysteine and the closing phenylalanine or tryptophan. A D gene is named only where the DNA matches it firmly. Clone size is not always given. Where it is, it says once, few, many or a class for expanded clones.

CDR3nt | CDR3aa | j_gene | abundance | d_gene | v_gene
TGTGCCAGCAGTGAATCGTGGGGTAGAACTGAAGCTTTCTTT | CASSESWGRTEAFF | TRBJ1-1 | few | . | TRBV25-1
TGTGCCACCAGCAGAGATTTCCGCGGGGTGAATGAGCAGTTCTTC | CATSRDFRGVNEQFF | TRBJ2-1 | once | . | TRBV15
TGTGCCAGAAGATCCCGGGACAGGGGTCCTGCAACTAATGAAAAACTGTTTTTT | CARRSRDRGPATNEKLFF | TRBJ1-4 | . | . | TRBV7-5
TGTGCCTGGAGTGTTCAAGAGGAAACAGGGGAATCCACCTTC | CAWSVQEETGESTF | TRBJ1-2 | . | TRBD1 | TRBV30
TGTGCCAGCAGCTTAGGAGCGGGGGGGCAAGAGACCCAGTACTTC | CASSLGAGGQETQYF | TRBJ2-5 | . | TRBD2 | TRBV7-6
TGTGCCAGCAGTTTTAGGGACAGGGACTATGGCTACACCTTC | CASSFRDRDYGYTF | TRBJ1-2 | . | TRBD1 | TRBV27
TGTGCCAGCAGTTCCCCAAGAGAGACCCAGTACTTC | CASSSPRETQYF | TRBJ2-5 | . | . | TRBV28
TGTGCCAGCAGCTTGACTAGCGGAGGTCTACAGGGGCAGTTCTTC | CASSLTSGGLQGQFF | TRBJ2-1 | . | TRBD2 | TRBV7-9
TGTGCCAGCAGCATCGGCCAAACCGGGGAGCTGTTTTTT | CASSIGQTGELFF | TRBJ2-2 | few | . | TRBV7-9
TGTGCCTGGAGTGTACAAGTAGGAGTTGAGCAGTTCTTC | CAWSVQVGVEQFF | TRBJ2-1 | . | . | TRBV30
TGTGCCAGCAGCCAACGGGTCGGAGGGCTTCAGGCCGGGGAGCTGTTTTTT | CASSQRVGGLQAGELFF | TRBJ2-2 | . | . | TRBV14
TGTGCCAGCAGCCAAGCCGAGGGGTGGGGAGAGACCCAGTACTTC | CASSQAEGWGETQYF | TRBJ2-5 | . | . | TRBV14
TGCAGTGCTAAGGACAACTATGGCTACACCTTC | CSAKDNYGYTF | TRBJ1-2 | . | . | TRBV20-1
TGTGCCAGCAGTCTGGGAGCGGGCCACGAGACCCAGTACTTC | CASSLGAGHETQYF | TRBJ2-5 | . | . | TRBV28
TGTGCCAGCAGGTTGGCCCCCGGGGCAGCGGTTGGTACGCAGTATTTT | CASRLAPGAAVGTQYF | TRBJ2-3 | few | . | TRBV7-2
TGTGCCAGCAGCTCAACAGGAGGACAGCGGATAACTGAAGCTTTCTTT | CASSSTGGQRITEAFF | TRBJ1-1 | . | . | TRBV11-2
TGTGCCACCAGCATAACTAGCGGGAGGGCCGGTGAGCAGTTCTTC | CATSITSGRAGEQFF | TRBJ2-1 | . | TRBD2 | TRBV15
TGTGCCAGCAGCGCTCCGTCGGAAGAGACCCAGTACTTC | CASSAPSEETQYF | TRBJ2-5 | . | . | TRBV6-6
TGTGCCAGCAGCTTCGGGCTAGCGGGACTCACCGGGGAGCTGTTTTTT | CASSFGLAGLTGELFF | TRBJ2-2 | few | TRBD2 | TRBV7-2
TGCGCCAGCAGCACCTCTACAGATACGCAGTATTTT | CASSTSTDTQYF | TRBJ2-3 | once | . | TRBV10-1
TGTGCCAGCAGCCAAGAGGGACTGGCGAATTCACCCCTCCACTTT | CASSQEGLANSPLHF | TRBJ1-6 | . | . | TRBV14
TGTGCCAGCAGCTTTGGGCAGACACACAATGAGCAGTTCTTC | CASSFGQTHNEQFF | TRBJ2-1 | once | . | TRBV11-3
TGTGCCACCTCAGGGGGCAGCAGTCTTGGAAACACCATATATTTT | CATSGGSSLGNTIYF | TRBJ1-3 | . | TRBD1 | TRBV7-6
TGTGCCAGCAGCCCACGAGTAGGGGGAGGGCAGTATTTT | CASSPRVGGGQYF | TRBJ2-3 | . | . | TRBV9
TGTGCCAGCAGCGAATCGACAGGGAACTATGGCTACACCTTC | CASSESTGNYGYTF | TRBJ1-2 | . | TRBD1 | TRBV9
TGTGCCAGTGCTTGGAGTAGCAGCACAGATACGCAGTATTTT | CASAWSSSTDTQYF | TRBJ2-3 | few | . | TRBV25-1
TGTGCCAGCAGCCCCCCGTTTCAGCAGGGGGGCTATGGCTACACCTTC | CASSPPFQQGGYGYTF | TRBJ1-2 | few | TRBD1 | TRBV7-2
TGTGCCGGGACAGTGAATGGCTACACCTTC | CAGTVNGYTF | TRBJ1-2 | . | TRBD1 | TRBV30
TGTGCCAGCAGCCCGGGACAGGGGCCTTACAATGAGCAGTTCTTC | CASSPGQGPYNEQFF | TRBJ2-1 | once | TRBD1 | TRBV5-4
TGTGCCAGCAGCTTCTACGGCGCAGATACGCAGTATTTT | CASSFYGADTQYF | TRBJ2-3 | . | . | TRBV5-4
TGTGCCAGCAGTGAAATCCCTAGCGGATCTAGCACAGATACGCAGTATTTT | CASSEIPSGSSTDTQYF | TRBJ2-3 | . | TRBD2 | TRBV6-1
TGTGCCAGCAGATCCGGAGGGGGTAATTCACCCCTCCACTTT | CASRSGGGNSPLHF | TRBJ1-6 | few | . | TRBV9
TGTGCCAGCAGTTACTCGACGAAGGCAGGCGGCGCGACCCAGTACTTC | CASSYSTKAGGATQYF | TRBJ2-5 | few | . | TRBV6-5
TGTGCCAGCAGAAAACTAGCGGATACGCAGTATTTT | CASRKLADTQYF | TRBJ2-3 | . | TRBD2 | TRBV28
TGCGCCAGCACCTTGGATGGGACGACCTACAATGAGCAGTTCTTC | CASTLDGTTYNEQFF | TRBJ2-1 | . | . | TRBV5-1
TGTGCCAGCAGCTTAGATCGGACAGCCCTTACCTATGGCTACACCTTC | CASSLDRTALTYGYTF | TRBJ1-2 | once | . | TRBV7-9
TGTGCCAGCAGTTACGGGGGGTTGGGGACAGCCCCCGTCCTGACTTTC | CASSYGGLGTAPVLTF | TRBJ2-6 | . | . | TRBV6-6
TGTGCCAGCTCACCGGCGACAGGGACCTCTGGCTACACCTTC | CASSPATGTSGYTF | TRBJ1-2 | few | TRBD1 | TRBV18
TGTGCCAGCAGTCCCGGCTTGAACTATGGCTACACCTTC | CASSPGLNYGYTF | TRBJ1-2 | . | . | TRBV28
TGTGCCAGCAGTGAGACTAGCGGGGCCCAGACCCAGTACTTC | CASSETSGAQTQYF | TRBJ2-5 | . | TRBD2 | TRBV6-1
TGTGCCACCAGCACCACAGGGGTTGGTGGCTACACCTTC | CATSTTGVGGYTF | TRBJ1-2 | . | TRBD1 | TRBV15
TGCGCCAGCAGCTTGACCGGGACAGGATATGGCTACACCTTC | CASSLTGTGYGYTF | TRBJ1-2 | once | TRBD1 | TRBV5-1
TGTGCCAGCGTCGCGGGACAGGGGGCAGAGACCCAGTACTTC | CASVAGQGAETQYF | TRBJ2-5 | . | TRBD1 | TRBV18
TGTGCCAGCAGAAGCCTAGCGGAGCTTTCCTACGAGCAGTACTTC | CASRSLAELSYEQYF | TRBJ2-7 | . | TRBD2 | TRBV6-5
TGTGCCTCACATCAAGAGTCGACATCCACTGAAGCTTTCTTT | CASHQESTSTEAFF | TRBJ1-1 | . | . | TRBV30
TGCAGCGCCTTAACAGGGTTCGATCAGCCCCAGCATTTT | CSALTGFDQPQHF | TRBJ1-5 | . | . | TRBV29-1